What follows are 3 T cell receptor beta chains derived from one specimen sequenced in a study of cytomegalovirus exposure and HLA in healthy donors. PCR used 60 Vbeta primers and 13 Jbeta primers. Method: immunoSEQ multiplex PCR; TCRdb's copy keeps in-frame clones and lacks some. The data include tens of thousands of clones; the top ten clones carry 1.5% to 2%. Sequencing was carried out using PBMCs. The source is a woman in her 30s in good health and CMV-seronegative.

The chain has TRBV19 and TRBJ1-5, with a tentative D call TRBD1 (5 bases). Between the trimmed V and J ends, which lost 5 bases and 5 bases, there was a span of 13 bases. There are 14 residues in the CDR3. Germline CDR1 LNHDA, CDR2 SQIVND (reference sequence). DNA of the CDR3: TGTGCCAGTAGTGAAATCGGGGGGGATCAGCCCCAGCATTTT. This sequence encodes CASSEIGGDQPQHF.

The chain joins TRBV7-6 to TRBJ2-2; TRBD2 aligns across 15 bases. Germline V gene sequence: CDR1 SGHVS, CDR2 FNYEAQ. This CDR3 spans 18 amino acids. Unmatched junction bases numbered 6, after V lost 5 bases and J lost 2 bases. CDR3 in amino acids: CASSRGTSGGPNTGELFF. The CDR3 DNA reads TGTGCCAGCAGCCGAGGGACTAGCGGGGGGCCCAACACCGGGGAGCTGTTTTTT.

V and J are TRBV27 and TRBJ1-5; D might be TRBD1 (5 bases). CDR1 is MNHEY and CDR2 is SMNVEV in the germline V gene (reference sequence). CDR3 size: 13 residues. V was pared by 2 bases and J by 6 bases, with 8 bases between. The DNA of the CDR3 is TGTGCCAGCAGTTTACTGGGGCCTCAGCCCCAGCATTTT. This gives the protein CASSLLGPQPQHF.